A single sample is the source of the 29 T cell receptor beta chains below, sequenced in a study of blood T cell repertoires in COVID-19. The assay was immunoSEQ multiplex PCR, and TCRdb's table has in-frame clones only and misses some. This repertoire shows tens of thousands of clones, under 90% found once; its top ten account for 5% to 7%. The sequenced sample consisted of peripheral blood. The origin of the receptors is a human donor in a cohort sampled during active COVID-19.

The gene calls are TRBV6-1 and TRBJ1-3; weak D call: TRBD1 (6 bases). V lost 2 bases to trimming and J lost 2 bases, with 7 bases between them. CDR3 length equals 14 residues. Germline CDR1 reads MNHNS; CDR2 reads SASEGT. The CDR3 region has the DNA TGTGCCAGCAGTGAATCAGGGGCTGGAAACACCATATATTTT. Residues: CASSESGAGNTIYF.

This rearrangement joins TRBV7-9 to TRBJ2-1, with TRBD2 as a possible D gene (6 bases). Trimming removed 6 bases from V and 2 bases from J, with 17 bases in between. CDR1 is SEHNR and CDR2 is FQNEAQ in the germline V gene (reference sequence). The CDR3 is made up of 16 amino acids. The DNA for the CDR3 is TGTGCCAGCAGTTTTAAACGGGGGAACACCTACAATGAGCAGTTCTTC. It is translated as CASSFKRGNTYNEQFF.

The J gene is TRBJ1-4, the V gene TRBV15, with D uncertain. V was clipped by 0 bases and J by 8 bases, with 16 bases between them. CDR1 and CDR2 (germline): LNHNV, YYDKDF (reference sequence). This CDR3 spans 16 amino acids. The CDR3 nucleotides read TGTGCCACCAGCAGAGATTTTGTGGTAGGAGGGGAAAAACTGTTTTTT. Amino acids: CATSRDFVVGGEKLFF.

The rearrangement links TRBV27 to TRBJ1-6; no firm D call. Germline V lookup: CDR1 MNHEY, CDR2 SMNVEV (reference sequence). V lost 4 bases, J lost 6 bases, and 7 bases lay in between. This CDR3 has 13 amino acids. This chain's CDR3 is CASSSGFNSPLHF. The CDR3 DNA is TGTGCCAGCAGTTCGGGTTTTAATTCACCCCTCCACTTT.

CDR3 in DNA: TGCAGCCCCACCAGGAGGGTGTGGGCTCACTCTGGCTACACCTTC. Encoded protein: CSPTRRVWAHSGYTF. The chain couples TRBV29-1 to TRBJ1-2, with unresolved D. Per the germline V gene, CDR1 is SQVTM and CDR2 is ANQGSEA. V was cut by 8 bases and J by 7 bases, with 26 bases left in between. The CDR3 extends over 15 amino acids.

The chain has TRBV27 and TRBJ1-2; D possibly corresponds to TRBD1 (6 bases). Germline values: CDR1 MNHEY, CDR2 SMNVEV (reference sequence). The CDR3 extends over 13 amino acids. V gave up 6 bases and J gave up 8 bases, with 16 bases separating them. CDR3 nucleotide sequence: TGTGCCAGCAGACTGCAGGGGCAGGGGGGCTACACCTTC. It translates to CASRLQGQGGYTF.

This clone came up a few times. V and J are TRBV3-1 (or the pseudogene TRBV3-2) and TRBJ2-3; TRBD2 aligns across 11 bases. In germline, CDR1 is LGHDT, CDR2 YNNKEL (reference sequence). This CDR3 spans 16 amino acids. Unmatched junction bases numbered 11, after V lost 5 bases and J lost 7 bases. The CDR3 here is CASSGRLAGKLNTQYF. In DNA, the CDR3 is TGTGCCAGCAGCGGGAGACTAGCGGGGAAGTTGAATACGCAGTATTTT.

V and J are TRBV5-6 and TRBJ1-3, with TRBD1 as a possible D gene (6 bases). With 4 bases removed from V and 2 bases from J, the gap between germline ends came to 13 bases. The germline V gene has CDR1 SGHDT and CDR2 YYEEEE. This CDR3 has 15 residues. CDR3 region: CASSVGQSAGNTIYF. DNA of the CDR3: TGTGCCAGCAGCGTAGGACAGTCAGCTGGAAACACCATATATTTT.

The rearrangement links TRBV18 to TRBJ1-1; 7 bases align to TRBD1. After removal of 8 bases from V and 4 bases from J, the junction contained 10 bases not matched to a gene. The germline gives CDR1 KGHSH, CDR2 LQKENI. This CDR3 has 14 residues. CDR3 DNA sequence: TGTGCCAGCGCCCCGGCCAGGGGGGTCACTGAAGCTTTCTTT. Translating it yields CASAPARGVTEAFF.

The chain links TRBV5-4 to TRBJ1-1, with D perhaps TRBD1 (6 bases). Looked up from germline, CDR1 is SGHNT and CDR2 is YYREEE (reference sequence). Trimming took 2 bases from V and 3 from J, leaving 14 bases between them. This CDR3 region has 15 residues. The CDR3 protein is CASSFTDRWDTEAFF. The CDR3 DNA reads as TGTGCCAGCAGCTTTACCGACAGGTGGGACACTGAAGCTTTCTTT.

V usage is TRBV5-1 and J usage is TRBJ1-1, with TRBD1 matching over 7 bases. With V trimmed by 3 bases and J by 0 bases, 14 bases remained unmatched. Germline-derived CDR1 and CDR2 are SGHRS and YFSETQ. The CDR3 loop spans 18 amino acids. Here the CDR3 DNA reads TGCGCCAGCAGCTGGCTCGGGACAGCCGAATACATGAACACTGAAGCTTTCTTT. It codes for CASSWLGTAEYMNTEAFF.

The chain couples TRBV11-2 to TRBJ2-7; 8 bases line up with TRBD1. The CDR3 is 14 residues long. V was pared by 5 bases and J by 6 bases, with 9 bases of the junction left unmatched. Germline V gene sequence: CDR1 SGHAT, CDR2 FQNNGV. CDR3 protein: CASSHRGNSGEQYF. Written as DNA, the CDR3 is TGTGCCAGCAGCCACAGGGGGAATTCGGGCGAGCAGTACTTC. The whole variable domain, remainder taken from reference TRBV11-2 and TRBJ2-7, is EAGVAQSPRYKIIEKRQSVAFWCNPISGHATLYWYQQILGQGPKLLIQFQNNGVVDDSQLPKDRFSAERLKGVDSTLKIQPAKLEDSAVYLCASSHRGNSGEQYFGPGTRLTVT.

CDR3 loop: CASITGGNTEAFF. In DNA form, the CDR3 reads TGTGCCAGCATTACCGGGGGGAACACTGAAGCTTTCTTT. This sequence joins TRBV7-9 and TRBJ1-1; perhaps TRBD1 as D (5 bases). The CDR3 totals 13 residues. Germline V gene lookup returns CDR1 SEHNR and CDR2 FQNEAQ (reference sequence). V gave up 7 bases and J gave up 1 base, with 10 bases separating them.

This clone was observed a handful of times. The V and J genes are TRBV12-3 or TRBV12-4 and TRBJ1-5; 7 nucleotides align to TRBD1. Losses at the gene ends were 4 bases for V and 4 bases for J; bases not matched to a gene: 1. The CDR3 contains 13 residues. CDR3 sequence reads: CASSWGQNQPQHF. CDR3 nucleotide sequence: TGTGCCAGCAGTTGGGGACAGAATCAGCCCCAGCATTTT.

The chain is built from TRBV2 and TRBJ1-5; 8 nucleotides match TRBD1. Looked up from germline, CDR1 is SNHLY and CDR2 is FYNNEI. The CDR3 is made up of 13 amino acids. After removal of 9 bases from V and 7 bases from J, the junction contained 8 bases not matched to a gene. As DNA, the CDR3 is TGTGCCAGTACCGACAGGGGAGGACAGCCCCAGCATTTT. Translated, it gives CASTDRGGQPQHF.

CDR3 residues: CASSKAGTGGNTGELFF. CDR3 sequence (DNA): TGTGCCAGCAGCAAAGCGGGGACAGGGGGCAACACCGGGGAGCTGTTTTTT. V gene TRBV21-1 combines with J gene TRBJ2-2; TRBD1 was called by the table and not checked on the DNA. TRBV21-1 is classified as a pseudogene. The CDR3 sequence is 17 residues long.

The gene calls are TRBV18 and TRBJ2-1; no clear D gene. Trimming removed 6 bases at V and 9 bases at J, with 18 bases between. The CDR3 runs 14 residues. Germline V gene lookup returns CDR1 KGHSH and CDR2 LQKENI. This chain's CDR3 is CASSPKELSGEQFF. The CDR3 nucleotides are TGTGCCAGCTCTCCTAAGGAACTATCGGGTGAGCAGTTCTTC.

This chain joins TRBV25-1 and TRBJ2-1; 8 bases line up with TRBD2. Germline V gives CDR1 MGHDK, CDR2 SYGVNS. The CDR3 length is 15 residues. Losses at the gene ends were 5 bases for V and 0 bases for J; bases not matched to a gene: 3. The CDR3 nucleotides read TGTGCCAGCAGTTTAGCGGGGAGCTCCTACAATGAGCAGTTCTTC. As protein: CASSLAGSSYNEQFF.

The gene calls are TRBV9 and TRBJ1-2, with D tentatively TRBD1 (5 bases). The V end was cut by 2 bases, the J end by 3 bases, with 17 bases between. CDR3 length: 16 residues. Germline lookup yields CDR1 SGDLS and CDR2 YYNGEE. The chain's CDR3 is CASSVGDGREDYGYTF. CDR3 nucleotide sequence: TGTGCCAGCAGCGTGGGGGACGGAAGGGAGGACTATGGCTACACCTTC. The full variable domain, rest sourced from reference TRBV9 and TRBJ1-2, is DSGVTQTPKHLITATGQRVTLRCSPRSGDLSVYWYQQSLDQGLQFLIQYYNGEERAKGNILERFSAQQFPDLHSELNLSSLELGDSALYFCASSVGDGREDYGYTFGSGTRLTVV.

The chain combines TRBV5-1 with TRBJ1-4; 10 bases are a match to TRBD1. J lost 8 bases, V lost 3 bases, and 10 bases had no gene match. This CDR3 region has 16 residues. Germline CDR1 and CDR2: SGHRS and YFSETQ. The DNA of the CDR3 is TGCGCCAGCAGCTCACACAGGGGACAGGGGAACGAAAAACTGTTTTTT. Protein product: CASSSHRGQGNEKLFF.

V usage is TRBV27 and J usage is TRBJ1-1, with 8 positions matching TRBD1. CDR3 size: 13 residues. Trimming removed 6 bases from V and 4 bases from J; junction bases left unmatched: 4. Per the germline V gene, CDR1 is MNHEY and CDR2 is SMNVEV (reference sequence). CDR3 in DNA: TGTGCCAGCAGACTGGGACAGGTCACTGAAGCTTTCTTT. Translating gives CASRLGQVTEAFF.

This sequence joins TRBV21-1 and TRBJ2-3; TRBD2, the table's D call, was not compared with the DNA. TRBV21-1 is designated a pseudogene. The CDR3 totals 18 residues. The CDR3 DNA reads TGTGCCAGCAGCGGCACCAGGGAGCGGGCAGGGCGCGCAGATACGCAGTATTTT. This encodes CASSGTRERAGRADTQYF.

The CDR3 region is CASEAGFSGNTIYF. The CDR3 DNA is TGTGCCAGTGAGGCAGGGTTCTCTGGAAACACCATATATTTT. The chain is built from TRBV2 and TRBJ1-3; tentative D call: TRBD1 (5 bases). The CDR3 length is 14 residues. V lost 9 bases, J lost 0 bases, and 12 bases lay in between. Germline CDR1 SNHLY, CDR2 FYNNEI.

The rearrangement joins TRBV18 to TRBJ2-7; D not resolved. Looked up from germline, CDR1 is KGHSH and CDR2 is LQKENI. V was clipped by 3 bases and J by 0 bases, with 15 bases between them. The length of the CDR3 is 16 residues. CDR3: CASSPRGTISSYEQYF. CDR3 nucleotides: TGTGCCAGCTCACCCCGAGGCACGATCAGCTCCTACGAGCAGTACTTC.

The rearrangement uses TRBV27 and TRBJ1-1; 8 bases agree with TRBD1. V shed 5 bases, J shed 0 bases, and the junction held 14 bases outside the gene matches. The germline CDR1 and CDR2 sequences are MNHEY and SMNVEV (reference sequence). CDR3 length: 18 residues. CDR3 in amino acids: CASSPPRTGNYLNTEAFF. The CDR3 region has the DNA TGTGCCAGCAGTCCCCCCCGGACAGGGAATTATTTGAACACTGAAGCTTTCTTT.

The J gene is TRBJ2-2, the V gene TRBV4-3, with D tentatively TRBD2 (7 bases). Trimming left V 0 bases short and J 4 bases short, with 15 bases between. Germline V gives CDR1 LGHNA, CDR2 YSLEER. The CDR3 length is 17 residues. The CDR3 nucleotides are TGCGCCAGCAGCCAAGAGGGGGGGCGCGTCGGCACCGGGGAGCTGTTTTTT. Its translation: CASSQEGGRVGTGELFF.

This chain joins TRBV11-3 and TRBJ1-1; D might be TRBD1 (5 bases). V lost 1 base and J 5 bases, leaving 14 bases between the germline ends. Germline V lookup: CDR1 SGHNT, CDR2 YENEEA. The CDR3 contains 15 residues. The CDR3 protein is CASSLGGPGRTEAFF. In nucleotides, the CDR3 is TGTGCCAGCAGCTTAGGGGGACCTGGGAGGACTGAAGCTTTCTTT.

This clone was counted between two and nine times. The chain has TRBV6-2 or TRBV6-3 and TRBJ1-1, with D unclear. CDR3 length: 16 amino acids. Looked up from germline, CDR1 is MNHEY and CDR2 is SVGEGT. Trimming pared 5 bases from V and 0 bases from J, leaving 16 bases between. The CDR3 region is CASSRLQQIMNTEAFF. CDR3 DNA: TGTGCCAGCAGTCGCCTACAACAGATAATGAACACTGAAGCTTTCTTT.

The rearrangement uses TRBV2 and TRBJ2-2; D is perhaps TRBD1 (5 bases). Trimming shortened V by 3 bases and J by 6 bases, and 8 bases separated the two germline ends. The CDR3 has 13 residues. Germline V CDR1 and CDR2: SNHLY, FYNNEI. The CDR3 region has the DNA TGTGCCAGCAGTGACCAGGGATCCGGGGAGCTGTTTTTT. Its translation is CASSDQGSGELFF.